This T cell receptor (beta chain) derives from a study of cytomegalovirus exposure and HLA in healthy donors. Looking at the study overall: Ancestry clustering placed around 81% of under 450 genotyped donors in the Caucasian-associated cluster. Points from the study as a whole: Information on immune exposure was restricted to one variable (CMV serostatus). In vitro checks showed that a few CMV-associated chains really do target CMV antigens.

Note on this clone: What it binds is unknown.

Primers: 60 Vbeta forward and 13 Jbeta reverse. Original processing methods: Later, an analysis found about 83 million unique TCR beta chains, and approximately 10 million of these were shared. Assay used: immunoSEQ multiplex PCR; TCRdb lists only in-frame clones, some missing. That table supplies the V and J calls and clone size; D and trimming were determined from the DNA. Recorded here are more than 60,000 clones; the top ten clones represent 15% to 20%. This sequence was found in a boy younger than 18 in good health and CMV-seronegative. Material: PBMCs.

In DNA, the CDR3 is TGTGCCACCAGCAAGAATAAGCGGGGGCGAGATACGCAGTATTTT. It specifies CATSKNKRGRDTQYF. The V gene is TRBV15, the J gene TRBJ2-3, with TRBD2 matching over 8 bases. The germline V gene encodes CDR1 LNHNV and CDR2 YYDKDF (reference sequence). The CDR3 contains 15 residues. V gave up 4 bases and J gave up 5 bases; unmatched junction bases: 8.